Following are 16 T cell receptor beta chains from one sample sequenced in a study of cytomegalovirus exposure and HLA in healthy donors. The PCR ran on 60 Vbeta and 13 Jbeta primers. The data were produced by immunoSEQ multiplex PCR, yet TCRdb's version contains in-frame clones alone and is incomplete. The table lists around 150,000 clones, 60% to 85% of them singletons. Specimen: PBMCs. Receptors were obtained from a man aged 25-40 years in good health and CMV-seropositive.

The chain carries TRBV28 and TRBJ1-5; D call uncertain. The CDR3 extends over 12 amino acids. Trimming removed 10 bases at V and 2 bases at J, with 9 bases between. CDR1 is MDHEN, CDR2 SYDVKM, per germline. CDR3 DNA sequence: TGTGCCATCCATAGCGGCAATCAGCCCCAGCATTTT. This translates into CAIHSGNQPQHF. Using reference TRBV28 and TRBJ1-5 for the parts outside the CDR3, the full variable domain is DVKVTQSSRYLVKRTGEKVFLECVQDMDHENMFWYRQDPGLGLRLIYFSYDVKMKEKGDIPEGYSVSREKKERFSLILESASTNQTSMYLCAIHSGNQPQHFGDGTRLSIL.

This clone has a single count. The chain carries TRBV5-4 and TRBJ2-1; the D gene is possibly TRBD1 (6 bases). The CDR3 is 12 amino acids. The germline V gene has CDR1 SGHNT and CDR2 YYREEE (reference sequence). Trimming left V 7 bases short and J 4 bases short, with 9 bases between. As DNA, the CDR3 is TGTGCCAGCCGCAGGGGTTACAATGAGCAGTTCTTC. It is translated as CASRRGYNEQFF. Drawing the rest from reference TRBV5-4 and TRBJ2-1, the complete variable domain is ETGVTQSPTHLIKTRGQQVTLRCSSQSGHNTVSWYQQALGQGPQFIFQYYREEENGRGNFPPRFSGLQFPNYSSELNVNALELDDSALYLCASRRGYNEQFFGPGTRLTVL.

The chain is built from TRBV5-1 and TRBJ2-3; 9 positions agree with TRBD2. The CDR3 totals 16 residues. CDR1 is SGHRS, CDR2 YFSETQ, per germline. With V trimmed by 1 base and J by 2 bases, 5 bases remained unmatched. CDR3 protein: CASSLPAGGPTDTQYF. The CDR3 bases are TGCGCCAGCAGCTTGCCGGCGGGGGGGCCCACAGATACGCAGTATTTT. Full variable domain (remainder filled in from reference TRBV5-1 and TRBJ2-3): KAGVTQTPRYLIKTRGQQVTLSCSPISGHRSVSWYQQTPGQGLQFLFEYFSETQRNKGNFPGRFSGRQFSNSRSEMNVSTLELGDSALYLCASSLPAGGPTDTQYFGPGTRLTVL.

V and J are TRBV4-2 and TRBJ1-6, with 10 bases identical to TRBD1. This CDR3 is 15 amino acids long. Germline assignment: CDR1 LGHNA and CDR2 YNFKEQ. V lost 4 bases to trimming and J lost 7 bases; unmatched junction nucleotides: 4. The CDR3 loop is CASSRGTGENSPLHF. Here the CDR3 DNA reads TGTGCCAGCAGCCGAGGGACAGGGGAGAATTCACCCCTCCACTTT.

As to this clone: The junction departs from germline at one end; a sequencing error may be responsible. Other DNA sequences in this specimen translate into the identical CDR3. The CDR3 DNA reads TGTGCCATCAGCGAGTCGACAGGGGGCGCCTATGGCTACACCTTC. This sequence encodes CAISESTGGAYGYTF. The chain couples TRBV10-3 to TRBJ1-2, with TRBD1 matching 10 bases. There are 15 residues in the CDR3. Germline V gene sequence: CDR1 ENHRY, CDR2 SYGVKD.

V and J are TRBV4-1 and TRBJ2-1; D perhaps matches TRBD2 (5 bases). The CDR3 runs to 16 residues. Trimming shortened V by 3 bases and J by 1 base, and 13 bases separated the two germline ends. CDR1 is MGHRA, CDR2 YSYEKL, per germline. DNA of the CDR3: TGCGCCAGCAGCCATACCGGCAGCGGATCCTACAATGAGCAGTTCTTC. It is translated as CASSHTGSGSYNEQFF.

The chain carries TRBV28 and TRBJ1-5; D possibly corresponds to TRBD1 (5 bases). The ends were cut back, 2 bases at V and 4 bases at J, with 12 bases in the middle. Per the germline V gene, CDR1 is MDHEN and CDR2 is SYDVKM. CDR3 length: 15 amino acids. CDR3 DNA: TGTGCCAGCAGTTTACCCGGGGGGTCAAATCAGCCCCAGCATTTT. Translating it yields CASSLPGGSNQPQHF.

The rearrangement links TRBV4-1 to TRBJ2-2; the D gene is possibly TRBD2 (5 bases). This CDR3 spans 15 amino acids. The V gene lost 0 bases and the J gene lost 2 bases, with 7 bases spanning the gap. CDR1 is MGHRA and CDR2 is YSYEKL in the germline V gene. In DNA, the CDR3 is TGCGCCAGCAGCCAAGAGAGGGCCAACACCGGGGAGCTGTTTTTT. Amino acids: CASSQERANTGELFF.

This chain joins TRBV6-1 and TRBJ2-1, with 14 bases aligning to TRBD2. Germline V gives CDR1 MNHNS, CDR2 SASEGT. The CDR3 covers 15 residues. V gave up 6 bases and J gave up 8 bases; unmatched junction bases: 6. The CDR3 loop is CASSPTSGGVDEQFF. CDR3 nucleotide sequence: TGTGCCAGCAGCCCGACTAGCGGGGGGGTTGATGAGCAGTTCTTC.

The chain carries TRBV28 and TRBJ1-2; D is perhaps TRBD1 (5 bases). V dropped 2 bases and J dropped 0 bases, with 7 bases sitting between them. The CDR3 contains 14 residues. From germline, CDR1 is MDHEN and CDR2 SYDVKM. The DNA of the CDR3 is TGTGCCAGCAGTTTAATGACAGCTAACTATGGCTACACCTTC. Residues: CASSLMTANYGYTF.

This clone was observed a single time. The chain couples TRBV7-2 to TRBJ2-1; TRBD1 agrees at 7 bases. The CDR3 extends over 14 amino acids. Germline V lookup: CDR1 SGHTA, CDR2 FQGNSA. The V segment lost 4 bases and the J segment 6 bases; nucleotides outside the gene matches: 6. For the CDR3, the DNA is TGTGCCAGCAGCTCGGGACAGTGGGGCAATGAGCAGTTCTTC. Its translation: CASSSGQWGNEQFF.

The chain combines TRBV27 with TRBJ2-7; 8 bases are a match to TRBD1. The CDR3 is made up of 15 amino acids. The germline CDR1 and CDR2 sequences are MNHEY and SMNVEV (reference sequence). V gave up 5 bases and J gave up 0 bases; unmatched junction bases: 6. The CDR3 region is CASSPSTGGSYEQYF. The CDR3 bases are TGTGCCAGCAGTCCTTCCACAGGGGGCTCCTACGAGCAGTACTTC.

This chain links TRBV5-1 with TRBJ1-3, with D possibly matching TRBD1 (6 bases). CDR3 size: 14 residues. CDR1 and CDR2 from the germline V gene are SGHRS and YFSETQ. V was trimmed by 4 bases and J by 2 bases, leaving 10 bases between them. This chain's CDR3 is CASSDRDTGNTIYF. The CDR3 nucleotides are TGCGCCAGCAGCGATCGGGACACTGGAAACACCATATATTTT.

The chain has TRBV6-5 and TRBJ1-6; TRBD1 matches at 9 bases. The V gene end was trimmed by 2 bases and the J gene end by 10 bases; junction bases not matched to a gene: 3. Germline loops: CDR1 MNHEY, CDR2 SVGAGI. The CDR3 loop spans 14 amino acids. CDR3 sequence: CASSYLGQGSPLHF. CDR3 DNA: TGTGCCAGCAGTTACCTGGGACAGGGATCACCCCTCCACTTT.

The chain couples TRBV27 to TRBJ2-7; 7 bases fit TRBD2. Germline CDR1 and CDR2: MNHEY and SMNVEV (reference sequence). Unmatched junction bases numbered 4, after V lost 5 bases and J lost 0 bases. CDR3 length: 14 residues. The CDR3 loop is CASSPREASYEQYF. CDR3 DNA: TGTGCCAGCAGTCCACGGGAGGCCTCCTACGAGCAGTACTTC.

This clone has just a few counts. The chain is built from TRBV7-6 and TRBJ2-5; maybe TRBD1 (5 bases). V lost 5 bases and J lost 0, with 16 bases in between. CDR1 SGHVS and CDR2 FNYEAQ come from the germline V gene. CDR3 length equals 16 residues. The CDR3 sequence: CASSPKKTVYQETQYF. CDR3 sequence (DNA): TGTGCCAGCAGCCCAAAAAAGACAGTGTACCAAGAGACCCAGTACTTC.